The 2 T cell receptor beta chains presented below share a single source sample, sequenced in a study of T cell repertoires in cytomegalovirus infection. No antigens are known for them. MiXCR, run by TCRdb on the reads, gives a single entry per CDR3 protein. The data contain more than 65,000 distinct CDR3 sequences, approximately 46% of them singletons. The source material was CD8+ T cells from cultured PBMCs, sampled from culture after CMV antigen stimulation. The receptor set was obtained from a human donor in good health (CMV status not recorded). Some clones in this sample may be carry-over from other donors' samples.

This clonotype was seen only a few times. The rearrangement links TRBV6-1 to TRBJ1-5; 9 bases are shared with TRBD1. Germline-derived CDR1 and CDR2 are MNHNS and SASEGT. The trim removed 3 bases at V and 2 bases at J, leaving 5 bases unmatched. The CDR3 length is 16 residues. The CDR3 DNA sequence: TGTGCCAGCAGTGATCCGGGACAGGGTGGCAATCAGCCCCAGCATTTT. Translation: CASSDPGQGGNQPQHF.

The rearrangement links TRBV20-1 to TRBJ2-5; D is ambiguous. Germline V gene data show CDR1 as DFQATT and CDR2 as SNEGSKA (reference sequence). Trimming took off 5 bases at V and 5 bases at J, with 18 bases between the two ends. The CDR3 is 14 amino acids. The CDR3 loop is CSAEIIDPFETQYF. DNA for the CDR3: TGCAGTGCTGAAATTATAGACCCTTTTGAGACCCAGTACTTC.